This T cell receptor beta chain was retrieved from a study of CD8 T cells in ankylosing spondylitis. This clonotype has ten or more counts. Its cognate antigen is unknown. The CDR3 totals 13 residues. The germline CDR1 and CDR2 sequences are DFQATT and SNEGSKA (reference sequence). V was pared by 6 bases and J by 3 bases, with 14 bases between. MiXCR was run by TCRdb on the 5' RACE reads, yielding one entry per CDR3 protein. Among around 53,000 distinct CDR3 sequences listed, approximately 8% were seen once. Study-level results: Peripheral blood samples showed relatively rare disease-linked clones, and these clones were CD8+.

Specimen: blood, either unsorted or a sorted T cell fraction (not recorded which). The J gene is TRBJ1-1, the V gene TRBV20-1; D is uncertain. This TCR was sampled from a female donor with ankylosing spondylitis or in good health (not recorded which). In nucleotides, the CDR3 is TGCAGTGCGGCGGGGTGGCAGGACACTGAAGCTTTCTTT. Its translation: CSAAGWQDTEAFF.